One and the same sample provided the 19 T cell receptor beta chains below, sequenced in a study of blood T cell repertoires in COVID-19 (dated by TCRdb to 2018 to 2020). The library came from the immunoSEQ multiplex PCR assay. The table comes from immuneACCESS by way of TCRdb, which keeps in-frame sequences with V and J called. Part of the clones is missing from these tables; in studies checked, under half for an unresolved V gene and the rest for unknown reasons. The sample table holds around 160,000 clones, of which roughly 87% were seen once. Roughly 3.9% of the sample rests with the top ten. The sequencing input was PBMCs or T cells enriched from blood (not recorded which). These receptors originate from a woman between 40 and 50 years old who had been exposed to COVID-19.

This sequence joins TRBV6-5 and TRBJ1-6, with a tentative D call TRBD1 (6 bases). CDR1 is MNHEY, CDR2 SVGAGI, per germline. V lost 4 bases and J 9 bases, leaving 19 bases between the germline ends. This CDR3 contains 16 residues. In DNA form, the CDR3 reads TGTGCCAGCAGTTCTCCCTTGGGCAGGGGCTCTTCACCCCTCCACTTT. Residues: CASSSPLGRGSSPLHF.

The rearrangement joins TRBV27 to TRBJ1-5; 8 bases are shared with TRBD1. Trimming removed 5 bases from V and 3 bases from J; junction bases left unmatched: 6. There are 15 residues in the CDR3. The V gene's germline CDR1 is MNHEY and CDR2 SMNVEV (reference sequence). CDR3 in DNA: TGTGCCAGCAGTGCGGACAGGGTGGTCAATCAGCCCCAGCATTTT. Amino acid sequence: CASSADRVVNQPQHF.

The gene calls are TRBV9 and TRBJ2-5; 8 bases agree with TRBD1. CDR3 length: 16 residues. The V and J ends lost 4 bases and 7 bases, in that order; junction bases with no gene match: 15. Germline loops: CDR1 SGDLS, CDR2 YYNGEE. The CDR3 DNA is TGTGCCAGCAGCTCCCAGGGGGCTCAGGTCTGGGGGACCCAGTACTTC. This encodes CASSSQGAQVWGTQYF. The whole variable domain, filled in from reference TRBV9 and TRBJ2-5, reads DSGVTQTPKHLITATGQRVTLRCSPRSGDLSVYWYQQSLDQGLQFLIQYYNGEERAKGNILERFSAQQFPDLHSELNLSSLELGDSALYFCASSSQGAQVWGTQYFGPGTRLLVL.

This clone was observed a single time. The CDR3 nucleotides read TGTGCCAGCAGTAGGTGGGAAGGGGTAGAGACCCAGTACTTC. The encoded protein is CASSRWEGVETQYF. V gene TRBV2 combines with J gene TRBJ2-5; D is possibly TRBD1 (5 bases). The CDR3 length is 14 residues. The V gene's germline CDR1 is SNHLY and CDR2 FYNNEI. Trimming pared 5 bases from V and 4 bases from J, leaving 14 bases between. The whole variable domain, filled in from reference TRBV2 and TRBJ2-5, reads EPEVTQTPSHQVTQMGQEVILRCVPISNHLYFYWYRQILGQKVEFLVSFYNNEISEKSEIFDDQFSVERPDGSNFTLKIRSTKLEDSAMYFCASSRWEGVETQYFGPGTRLLVL.

Here the CDR3 reads CASSFGGRTEAFF. The CDR3 DNA reads as TGTGCCAGCAGTTTCGGGGGTAGGACTGAAGCTTTCTTT. V gene TRBV12-3 or TRBV12-4 combines with J gene TRBJ1-1; D is possibly TRBD1 (5 bases). CDR3 length: 13 residues. Trimming took off 3 bases at V and 5 bases at J, with 10 bases between the two ends.

In this sample, this clone turned up many times. V gene TRBV10-2 combines with J gene TRBJ1-5; TRBD1 is a possible D gene (6 bases). Germline CDR1 is WSHSY and CDR2 is SAAADI. The CDR3 is 19 amino acids. Trimming stripped 4 bases from V and 7 bases from J, with 29 bases between. CDR3 residues: CASSGVGGRGEYFDQPQHF. CDR3 bases: TGCGCCAGCAGTGGCGTTGGAGGCAGGGGTGAGTACTTCGACCAGCCCCAGCATTTT.

V gene TRBV7-9 combines with J gene TRBJ2-1; TRBD2 matches at 7 bases. V lost 2 bases to trimming and J lost 1 base; unmatched junction nucleotides: 2. Germline V gives CDR1 SEHNR, CDR2 FQNEAQ (reference sequence). This CDR3 comprises 15 residues. As DNA, the CDR3 is TGTGCCAGCAGCTTACTAGCGGATTCCTACAATGAGCAGTTCTTC. Translation: CASSLLADSYNEQFF.

This clone was seen once. The chain has TRBV3-1 (or the pseudogene TRBV3-2) and TRBJ1-4; 9 bases are shared with TRBD1. The CDR3 totals 15 residues. From germline, CDR1 is LGHDT and CDR2 YNNKEL (reference sequence). Unmatched junction bases numbered 9, after V lost 5 bases and J lost 8 bases. The CDR3 here is CASSSPGQGKEKLFF. The CDR3 DNA is TGTGCCAGCAGCTCGCCGGGACAGGGTAAAGAAAAACTGTTTTTT.

The J gene is TRBJ1-4, the V gene TRBV25-1; TRBD1 might be the D (6 bases). Germline V gene lookup returns CDR1 MGHDK and CDR2 SYGVNS. The CDR3 length is 13 residues. Trimming stripped 6 bases from V and 8 bases from J, with 13 bases between. The CDR3 reads CASRQGFTEKLFF. In nucleotides, the CDR3 is TGTGCCAGCAGACAGGGCTTTACCGAAAAACTGTTTTTT.

V usage is TRBV5-4 and J usage is TRBJ1-2; 7 bases map to TRBD1. The CDR3 consists of 15 residues. Germline-derived CDR1 and CDR2 are SGHNT and YYREEE (reference sequence). V was clipped by 3 bases and J by 4 bases; unmatched bases: 9. The CDR3 sequence is CASSSKDRISYGYTF. CDR3 DNA: TGTGCCAGCAGCTCTAAGGACAGGATAAGCTATGGCTACACCTTC.

The V call is TRBV4-3, the J call TRBJ2-7; TRBD2 agrees at 8 bases. V trimming: 0 bases; J trimming: 4 bases; junction bases outside the gene matches: 8. The CDR3 length is 16 residues. Germline values: CDR1 LGHNA, CDR2 YSLEER. CDR3 DNA sequence: TGCGCCAGCAGCCAAGATCCAGGGCGGGAGGCTTACGAGCAGTACTTC. It is translated as CASSQDPGREAYEQYF.

V and J are TRBV18 and TRBJ1-2; no clear D. Germline CDR1 KGHSH, CDR2 LQKENI. The CDR3 totals 14 residues. Trimming left V 6 bases short and J 6 bases short, with 17 bases between. The CDR3 loop reads CASSYGSGKDGYTF. The CDR3 nucleotides are TGTGCCAGCTCCTACGGTTCGGGGAAGGATGGCTACACCTTC. Looking up the rest from reference TRBV18 and TRBJ1-2 gives the full variable domain: NAGVMQNPRHLVRRRGQEARLRCSPMKGHSHVYWYRQLPEEGLKFMVYLQKENIIDESGMPKERFSAEFPKEGPSILRIQQVVRGDSAAYFCASSYGSGKDGYTFGSGTRLTVV.

V and J are TRBV27 and TRBJ2-7, with 9 bases matching TRBD1. V lost 4 bases, J lost 2 bases, and 3 bases stayed unmatched. Looked up from germline, CDR1 is MNHEY and CDR2 is SMNVEV (reference sequence). The CDR3 runs 14 residues. CDR3 bases: TGTGCCAGCAGTTCGGGACAGGGCGCCTACGAGCAGTACTTC. Translating gives CASSSGQGAYEQYF.

The chain couples TRBV5-4 to TRBJ2-6, with 11 nucleotides matching TRBD2. The length of the CDR3 is 17 residues. Germline CDR1 is SGHNT and CDR2 is YYREEE (reference sequence). The ends lost 3 bases at V and 0 bases at J; junction bases unmatched: 2. CDR3 DNA: TGTGCCAGCAGCTCGGGGACTAGCGGCTCTGGGGCCAACGTCCTGACTTTC. Amino acids: CASSSGTSGSGANVLTF.

This sequence joins TRBV15 and TRBJ1-4; 10 bases are a match to TRBD1. The length of the CDR3 is 15 residues. Germline V gene sequence: CDR1 LNHNV, CDR2 YYDKDF (reference sequence). J lost 6 bases, V lost 7 bases, and 8 bases had no gene match. The CDR3 loop is CATKMTGGGDEKLFF. The CDR3 DNA reads TGTGCCACCAAAATGACAGGGGGCGGGGATGAAAAACTGTTTTTT.

This chain joins TRBV19 and TRBJ2-2, with TRBD2 matching over 8 bases. From germline, CDR1 is LNHDA and CDR2 SQIVND (reference sequence). The V gene end was trimmed by 3 bases and the J gene end by 8 bases; junction bases not matched to a gene: 8. This CDR3 region has 15 residues. This CDR3 reads CASSIPGGPLGELFF. CDR3 in DNA: TGTGCCAGTAGTATCCCGGGAGGGCCATTAGGGGAGCTGTTTTTT.

CDR3 amino acids: CASSPPPGLGVPGEQFF. CDR3 nucleotides: TGTGCCAGCAGCCCCCCCCCGGGACTAGGGGTCCCGGGGGAGCAGTTCTTC. V is TRBV7-9 and J is TRBJ2-1; 8 bases fit TRBD2. With V trimmed by 5 bases and J by 10 bases, 19 bases remained unmatched. The CDR3 spans 17 residues. CDR1 is SEHNR, CDR2 FQNEAQ, per germline (reference sequence).

The chain employs TRBV19 and TRBJ2-4; D may be TRBD1 (6 bases). The CDR3 runs 13 residues. Germline CDR1 LNHDA, CDR2 SQIVND (reference sequence). Trimming left V 10 bases short and J 2 bases short, with 12 bases between. Written as DNA, the CDR3 is TGTGCCACCTTGGACAGAACCAAAAACATTCAGTACTTC. Translating gives CATLDRTKNIQYF.

There are a few counts of this clone. The chain is built from TRBV6-1 and TRBJ1-5; 7 bases are shared with TRBD1. Trimming took 3 bases from V and 5 from J; bases not matched to a gene: 1. Germline values: CDR1 MNHNS, CDR2 SASEGT. The CDR3 extends over 13 amino acids. The CDR3 here is CASSDTGDQPQHF. CDR3 bases: TGTGCCAGCAGTGACACAGGGGATCAGCCCCAGCATTTT.